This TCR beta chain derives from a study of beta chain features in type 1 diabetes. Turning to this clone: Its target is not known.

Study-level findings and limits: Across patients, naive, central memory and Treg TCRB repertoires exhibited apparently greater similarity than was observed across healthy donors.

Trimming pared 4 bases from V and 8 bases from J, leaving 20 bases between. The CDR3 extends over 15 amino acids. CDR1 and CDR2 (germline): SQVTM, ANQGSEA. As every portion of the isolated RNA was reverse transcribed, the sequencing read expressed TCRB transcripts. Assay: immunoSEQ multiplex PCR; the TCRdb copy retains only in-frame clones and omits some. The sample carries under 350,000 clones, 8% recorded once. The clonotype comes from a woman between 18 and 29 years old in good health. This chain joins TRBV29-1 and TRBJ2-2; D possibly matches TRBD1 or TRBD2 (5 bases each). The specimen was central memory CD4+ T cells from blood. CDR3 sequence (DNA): TGCAGCGTTGCGCAATGGGACCCCCAAGCTGGGGAGCTGTTTTTT. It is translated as CSVAQWDPQAGELFF.